This T cell receptor beta chain comes out of a study of T cell responses to AZD1222 COVID-19 vaccine. General study points: Possibly, clonal diversity was underestimated; donors were largely white British and included more females.

Germline V gene sequence: CDR1 MGHRA, CDR2 YSYEKL. V gave up 4 bases and J gave up 0 bases, with 6 bases separating them. The CDR3 extends over 14 amino acids. Measured with immunoSEQ multiplex PCR; TCRdb has only the in-frame clones, and not every one. The repertoire has around 150,000 clones, roughly 94% of them found once; the top ten carry roughly 1.2%. Details on this clone: Antigen unknown.

This sequence originates from an adult in good health. Sequenced material: peripheral blood, taken on day 0 of AZD1222 vaccination. This chain connects TRBV4-1 to TRBJ2-2; no reliable D call. The CDR3 nucleotides read TGCGCCAGCAGCCGCGACACGAACACCGGGGAGCTGTTTTTT. Translating gives CASSRDTNTGELFF.